A selection of T cell receptor beta chains follows, all from one sample in a study of blood T cell repertoires in COVID-19. Sequencing used immunoSEQ multiplex PCR; TCRdb keeps in-frame clones, though not all of them. The table lists roughly 220,000 clones, about 80% of them singletons. The source material was PBMCs or T cells enriched from blood (not recorded which). The receptors shown here come from a man in his forties who had recovered from COVID-19. CDR3s include the opening cysteine and the closing phenylalanine or tryptophan. The order of the fields is D gene, J gene, V gene, clone size, CDR3 protein, CDR3 DNA. A D gene is named only where the DNA matches it firmly. Size is omitted from some rows. Given values are once, few, many or a class for expanded clones.

D: TRBD2
J: TRBJ2-7
V: TRBV28
size: .
CDR3: CASNGLAGVSWYEQYF
DNA: TGTGCCAGCAATGGACTAGCGGGAGTTAGTTGGTACGAGCAGTACTTC

D: TRBD2
J: TRBJ2-7
V: TRBV18
size: .
CDR3: CASSSTSGSSGEQYF
DNA: TGTGCCAGCTCATCCACTAGCGGGAGTAGCGGCGAGCAGTACTTC

D: .
J: TRBJ1-1
V: TRBV6-4
size: few
CDR3: CASSAGGLFTEAFF
DNA: TGTGCCAGCAGCGCGGGCGGACTGTTCACTGAAGCTTTCTTT

D: .
J: TRBJ2-1
V: TRBV29-1
size: .
CDR3: CSVGGTYNEQFF
DNA: TGCAGCGTCGGCGGTACCTACAATGAGCAGTTCTTC

D: .
J: TRBJ2-3
V: TRBV5-1
size: .
CDR3: CASSLGHREDTQYF
DNA: TGCGCCAGCAGCCTAGGACATCGAGAAGATACGCAGTATTTT

D: .
J: TRBJ2-6
V: TRBV30
size: .
CDR3: CAWSRSGANVLTF
DNA: TGTGCCTGGTCGCGCTCTGGGGCCAACGTCCTGACTTTC

D: .
J: TRBJ2-3
V: TRBV7-9
size: .
CDR3: CASSLGRYLTDTQYF
DNA: TGTGCCAGCAGCTTAGGTCGGTATCTCACAGATACGCAGTATTTT

D: .
J: TRBJ2-1
V: TRBV3-1/TRBV3-2
size: .
CDR3: CASSRRSDEQFF
DNA: TGTGCCAGCAGCCGCAGGTCGGATGAGCAGTTCTTC

D: TRBD1
J: TRBJ1-1
V: TRBV19
size: .
CDR3: CASSQQGVNTEAFF
DNA: TGTGCCAGTAGCCAACAGGGGGTGAACACTGAAGCTTTCTTT

D: TRBD1
J: TRBJ1-2
V: TRBV7-2
size: .
CDR3: CASRPGQGGYGYTF
DNA: TGTGCCAGCAGACCTGGACAGGGAGGGTATGGCTACACCTTC

D: .
J: TRBJ1-1
V: TRBV18
size: once
CDR3: CASSPPGGRGRTEAFF
DNA: TGTGCCAGCTCACCACCAGGAGGGCGGGGACGCACTGAAGCTTTCTTT

D: .
J: TRBJ1-3
V: TRBV14
size: .
CDR3: CASSPGGFSGNTIYF
DNA: TGTGCCAGCAGCCCGGGAGGTTTCTCTGGAAACACCATATATTTT

D: .
J: TRBJ1-2
V: TRBV28
size: .
CDR3: CASSSGYAYYGYTF
DNA: TGTGCCAGCAGTTCAGGCTATGCCTACTATGGCTACACCTTC

D: .
J: TRBJ1-1
V: TRBV18
size: .
CDR3: CASSDNSYTEAFF
DNA: TGTGCCAGCTCAGACAACAGTTACACTGAAGCTTTCTTT

D: TRBD1
J: TRBJ1-3
V: TRBV28
size: .
CDR3: CASSTPGQGRGNTIYF
DNA: TGTGCCAGCAGTACGCCGGGACAGGGGCGAGGAAACACCATATATTTT

D: .
J: TRBJ2-1
V: TRBV15
size: .
CDR3: CATSSVETGFHNEQFF
DNA: TGTGCCACCAGCAGTGTCGAGACGGGTTTCCACAATGAGCAGTTCTTC

D: TRBD2
J: TRBJ2-7
V: TRBV18
size: .
CDR3: CASSPPSGADEQYF
DNA: TGTGCCAGCTCACCGCCTAGCGGGGCCGACGAGCAGTACTTC

D: .
J: TRBJ2-7
V: TRBV4-1
size: few
CDR3: CASSQALRDYEQYF
DNA: TGCGCCAGCAGCCAAGCACTCAGGGATTACGAGCAGTACTTC

D: TRBD1
J: TRBJ2-7
V: TRBV29-1
size: .
CDR3: CSVGQGAYEQYF
DNA: TGCAGCGTCGGACAGGGGGCGTATGAGCAGTACTTC

D: .
J: TRBJ2-3
V: TRBV28
size: .
CDR3: CASSLGTFLSTDTQYF
DNA: TGTGCCAGCAGTCTCGGGACTTTCCTTAGCACAGATACGCAGTATTTT

D: TRBD2
J: TRBJ2-5
V: TRBV7-2
size: .
CDR3: CASSTSGGQETQYF
DNA: TGTGCCAGTTCCACTAGCGGGGGGCAAGAGACCCAGTACTTC

D: .
J: TRBJ1-2
V: TRBV18
size: .
CDR3: CASSPDKSYGYTF
DNA: TGTGCCAGCTCACCAGACAAGTCCTATGGCTACACCTTC

D: .
J: TRBJ1-2
V: TRBV11-2
size: many
CDR3: CASSFSRDGYGYTF
DNA: TGTGCCAGCAGCTTTTCCAGGGATGGGTATGGCTACACCTTC

D: TRBD2
J: TRBJ2-2
V: TRBV5-1
size: few
CDR3: CASSPVDGRSGELFF
DNA: TGCGCCAGCAGCCCGGTGGACGGGAGGTCCGGGGAGCTGTTTTTT

D: TRBD1
J: TRBJ2-4
V: TRBV15
size: .
CDR3: CATSRMTGENIQYF
DNA: TGTGCCACCAGCAGGATGACAGGGGAAAACATTCAGTACTTC

D: .
J: TRBJ1-1
V: TRBV27
size: .
CDR3: CASRILQGNTEAFF
DNA: TGTGCCAGCAGGATACTCCAGGGAAACACTGAAGCTTTCTTT

D: .
J: TRBJ1-5
V: TRBV9
size: once
CDR3: CASSTDNQPQHF
DNA: TGTGCCAGCAGTACAGATAATCAGCCCCAGCATTTT

D: TRBD1
J: TRBJ1-1
V: TRBV7-2
size: few
CDR3: CASSRNSGGGTEAFF
DNA: TGTGCCAGCAGCCGCAATTCAGGGGGAGGCACTGAAGCTTTCTTT